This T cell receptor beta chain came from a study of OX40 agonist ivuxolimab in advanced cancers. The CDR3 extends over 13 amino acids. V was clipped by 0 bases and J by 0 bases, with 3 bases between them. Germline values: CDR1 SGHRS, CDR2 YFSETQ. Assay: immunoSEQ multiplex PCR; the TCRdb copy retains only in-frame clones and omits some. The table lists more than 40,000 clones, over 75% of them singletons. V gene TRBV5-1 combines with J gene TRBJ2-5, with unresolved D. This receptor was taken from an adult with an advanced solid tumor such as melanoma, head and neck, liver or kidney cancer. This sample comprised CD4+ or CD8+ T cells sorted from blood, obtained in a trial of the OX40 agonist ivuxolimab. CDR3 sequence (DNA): TGCGCCAGCAGCTTGGCCAACCAAGAGACCCAGTACTTC. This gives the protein CASSLANQETQYF.